Sequencing of this TCR beta chain was carried out in a study of regulatory T cells in long-lasting Graves disease. Libraries of TCR beta came from iRepertoire HTBI primers plus Arm-PCR of CDR3 regions. TCRdb processed the multiplex PCR reads anew with MiXCR; each CDR3 protein has one entry. The table lists hundreds of thousands of distinct CDR3 sequences, about 12% of them singletons. In germline, CDR1 is GTSNPN, CDR2 SVGIG (reference sequence). The CDR3 spans 12 residues. The time point is: newly diagnosed GD, antithyroid drugs for less than 3 months. Extracted RNA from PBMCs served as the source of the TCR library. This clonotype was counted ten times or more. Another study also made use of these data, one on T cells in Graves' hyperthyroidism and ophthalmopathy.

The input for sequencing was peripheral blood mononuclear cells (PBMCs), taken at new diagnosis, from a patient treated with antithyroid drugs. This TCR derives from a woman aged 25 to 39 with Graves disease. The J gene is TRBJ2-1, the V gene TRBV30, with 11 bases identical to TRBD2. The CDR3, as DNA: TGTGTTATAGCGGGAGGGTACAATGAGCAGTTCTTC. It yields the protein CVIAGGYNEQFF.